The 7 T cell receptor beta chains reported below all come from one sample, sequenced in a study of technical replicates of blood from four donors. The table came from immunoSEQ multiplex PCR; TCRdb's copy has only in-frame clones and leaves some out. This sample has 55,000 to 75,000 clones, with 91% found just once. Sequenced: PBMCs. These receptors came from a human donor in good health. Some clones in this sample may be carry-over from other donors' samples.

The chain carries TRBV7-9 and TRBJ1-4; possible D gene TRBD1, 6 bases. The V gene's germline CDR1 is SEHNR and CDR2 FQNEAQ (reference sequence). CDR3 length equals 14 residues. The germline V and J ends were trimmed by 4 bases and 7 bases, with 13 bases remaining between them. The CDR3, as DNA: TGTGCCAGCAGCTCGAGGACAGAGAGTGAAAAACTGTTTTTT. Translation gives CASSSRTESEKLFF.

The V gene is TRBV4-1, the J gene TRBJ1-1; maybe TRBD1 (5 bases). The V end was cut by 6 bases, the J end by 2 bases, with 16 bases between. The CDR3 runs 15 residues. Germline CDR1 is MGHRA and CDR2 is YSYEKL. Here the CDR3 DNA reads TGCGCCAGCAGTCTGTGGTCGGGGGGAAACACTGAAGCTTTCTTT. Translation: CASSLWSGGNTEAFF.

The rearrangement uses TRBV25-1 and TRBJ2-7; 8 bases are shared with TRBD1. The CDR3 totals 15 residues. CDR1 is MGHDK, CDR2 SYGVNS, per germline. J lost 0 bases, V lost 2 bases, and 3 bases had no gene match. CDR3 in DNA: TGTGCCAGCAGTGAAACAGGGGGGCACTCCTACGAGCAGTACTTC. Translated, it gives CASSETGGHSYEQYF.

The CDR3 nucleotides read TGTGCCAGCAGCCGACGACTAGCGGGGCTCCAAGAGACCCAGTACTTC. Residues: CASSRRLAGLQETQYF. The rearrangement links TRBV11-1 to TRBJ2-5; 11 bases fit TRBD2. The CDR3 runs 16 residues. Germline V gene lookup returns CDR1 SGHAT and CDR2 FQDESV (reference sequence). With 5 bases clipped from V and 1 base from J, the junction kept 6 bases outside the gene matches.

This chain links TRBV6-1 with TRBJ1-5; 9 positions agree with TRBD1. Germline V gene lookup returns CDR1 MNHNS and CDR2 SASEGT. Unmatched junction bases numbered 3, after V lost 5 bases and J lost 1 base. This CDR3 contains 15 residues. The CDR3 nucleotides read TGTGCCAGCAGTATACAGGGGGCAAGCAATCAGCCCCAGCATTTT. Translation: CASSIQGASNQPQHF.

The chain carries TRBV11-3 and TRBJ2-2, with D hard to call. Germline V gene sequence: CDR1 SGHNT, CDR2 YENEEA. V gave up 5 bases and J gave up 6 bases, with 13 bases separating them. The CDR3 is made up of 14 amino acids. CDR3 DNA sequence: TGTGCCAGCAGCCCCCCGAACAGTCCCGGGGAGCTGTTTTTT. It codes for CASSPPNSPGELFF.

CDR3 in DNA: TGTGCCAGCAGCGGAGGGCAGCGGACCTATAGCACAGATACGCAGTATTTT. Translation: CASSGGQRTYSTDTQYF. The rearrangement uses TRBV5-5 and TRBJ2-3, with a weak D call TRBD2 (6 bases). CDR1 SGHKS and CDR2 YYEKEE come from the germline V gene (reference sequence). CDR3 size: 17 residues. Between the trimmed V and J ends, which lost 4 bases and 0 bases, there was a span of 18 bases.